Sequencing of this TCR beta chain was carried out in a study of blood T cells in healthy people across ages. Overall study results and limits: Older age coincided with a roughly linear decline in TCR beta diversity per million T cells.

With 4 bases removed from V and 5 bases from J, the gap between germline ends came to 13 bases. This CDR3 has 13 residues. Germline V CDR1 and CDR2: SGDLS, YYNGEE. Of note for this clonotype: Antigen specificity is unknown.

Each of the donors had approximately 10 milliliters of peripheral blood drawn into EDTA-treated Vacutainer tubes. At least 7 million PBMCs were isolated per sample. Then a second PCR, running about 7 to 11 cycles, was carried out with a sample-barcoded 5' primer and a J-beta primer mix. Each cDNA molecule received a tag from a template-switch adaptor that had 12 random nucleotides. TCRdb ran MiXCR on the 5' RACE reads and lists one entry per CDR3 protein. The data show about 2 million distinct CDR3 sequences, around half seen once. This sequence originates from a woman in her forties in good health. What was sequenced was blood. The chain is built from TRBV9 and TRBJ2-7; the D gene is possibly TRBD1 (5 bases). CDR3 sequence: CASSPGIVHEQYF. DNA for the CDR3: TGTGCCAGCAGCCCAGGGATCGTCCACGAGCAGTACTTC.